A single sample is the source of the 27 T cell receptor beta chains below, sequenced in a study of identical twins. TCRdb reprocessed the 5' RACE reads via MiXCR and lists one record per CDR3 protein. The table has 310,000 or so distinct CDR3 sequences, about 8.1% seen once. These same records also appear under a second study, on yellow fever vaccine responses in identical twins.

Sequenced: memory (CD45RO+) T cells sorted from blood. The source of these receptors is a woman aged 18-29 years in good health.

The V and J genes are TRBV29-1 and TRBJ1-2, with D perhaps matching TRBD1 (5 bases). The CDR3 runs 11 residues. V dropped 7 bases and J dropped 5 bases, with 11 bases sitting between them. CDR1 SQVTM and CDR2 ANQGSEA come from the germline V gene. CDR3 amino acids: CSASSGYGYTF. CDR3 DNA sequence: TGCAGCGCTTCATCAGGGTATGGCTACACCTTC.

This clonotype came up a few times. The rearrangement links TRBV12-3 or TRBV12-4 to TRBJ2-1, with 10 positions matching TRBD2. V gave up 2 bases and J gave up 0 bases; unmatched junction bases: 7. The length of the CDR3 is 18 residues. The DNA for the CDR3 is TGTGCCAGCAGTTTATGGACTAGCGGCTATCTCTCCTACAATGAGCAGTTCTTC. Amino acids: CASSLWTSGYLSYNEQFF.

The chain's CDR3 is CASSFGSGRLSHNEQFF. Written as DNA, the CDR3 is TGTGCCAGCAGCTTTGGTAGCGGGAGACTTTCCCACAATGAGCAGTTCTTC. The rearrangement joins TRBV7-2 to TRBJ2-1, with 9 bases lining up with TRBD2. Per germline, CDR1 SGHTA and CDR2 FQGNSA. The trim removed 3 bases at V and 5 bases at J, leaving 11 bases unmatched. The CDR3 loop spans 17 amino acids.

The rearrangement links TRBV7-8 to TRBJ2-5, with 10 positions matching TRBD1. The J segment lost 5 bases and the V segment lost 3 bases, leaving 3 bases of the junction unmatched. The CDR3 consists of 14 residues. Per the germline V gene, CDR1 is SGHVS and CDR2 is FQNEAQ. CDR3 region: CASSLTGGAETQYF. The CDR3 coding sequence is TGTGCCAGCAGCTTGACAGGGGGCGCGGAGACCCAGTACTTC.

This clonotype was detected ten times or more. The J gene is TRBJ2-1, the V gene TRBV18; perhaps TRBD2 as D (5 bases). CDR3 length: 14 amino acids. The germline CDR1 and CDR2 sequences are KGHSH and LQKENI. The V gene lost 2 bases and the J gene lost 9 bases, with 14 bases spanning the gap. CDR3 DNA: TGTGCCAGCTCACCAAGGACCATCAGCGGTGAGCAGTTCTTC. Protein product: CASSPRTISGEQFF.

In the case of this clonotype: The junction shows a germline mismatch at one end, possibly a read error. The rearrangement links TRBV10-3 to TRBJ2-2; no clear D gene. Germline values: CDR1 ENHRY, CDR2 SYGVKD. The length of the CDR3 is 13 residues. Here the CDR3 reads CAIRELRTGELFF. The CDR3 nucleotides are TGTGCCATCAGGGAGTTGAGAACCGGGGAGCTGTTTTTT.

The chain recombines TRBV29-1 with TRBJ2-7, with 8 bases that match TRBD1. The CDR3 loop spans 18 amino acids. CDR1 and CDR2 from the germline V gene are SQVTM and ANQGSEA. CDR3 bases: TGCAGAGATATATGCTGCTGTCTTCAGGGGGCCAACTCCTACGAGCAGTACTTC. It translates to CRDICCCLQGANSYEQYF.

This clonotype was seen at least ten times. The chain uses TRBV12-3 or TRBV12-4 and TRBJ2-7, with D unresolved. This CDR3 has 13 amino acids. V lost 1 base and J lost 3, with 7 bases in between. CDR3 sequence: CASSLGADYEQYV. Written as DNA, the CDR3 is TGTGCCAGCAGTTTAGGGGCAGACTACGAGCAGTACGTC.

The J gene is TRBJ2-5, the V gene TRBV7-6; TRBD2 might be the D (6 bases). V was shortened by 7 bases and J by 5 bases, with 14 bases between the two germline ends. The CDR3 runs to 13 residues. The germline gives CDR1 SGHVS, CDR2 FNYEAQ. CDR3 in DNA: TGTGCCAGCACCGACATTGGGAGGGAGACCCAGTACTTC. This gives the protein CASTDIGRETQYF.

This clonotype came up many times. The CDR3 DNA reads TGTGCCAGCAGTTTATTTAACTATGGCTACACCTTC. Its protein product is CASSLFNYGYTF. This chain connects TRBV28 to TRBJ1-2; D gene uncertain. V gave up 1 base and J gave up 1 base, with 1 base separating them. CDR1 and CDR2 (germline): MDHEN, SYDVKM. The CDR3 has 12 residues.

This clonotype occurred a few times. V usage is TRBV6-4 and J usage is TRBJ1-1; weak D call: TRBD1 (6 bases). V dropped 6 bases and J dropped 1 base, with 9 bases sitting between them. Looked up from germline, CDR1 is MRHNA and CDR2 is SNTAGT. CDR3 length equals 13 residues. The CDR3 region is CASSATGNTEAFF. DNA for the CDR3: TGTGCCAGCAGCGCGACAGGGAACACTGAAGCTTTCTTT.

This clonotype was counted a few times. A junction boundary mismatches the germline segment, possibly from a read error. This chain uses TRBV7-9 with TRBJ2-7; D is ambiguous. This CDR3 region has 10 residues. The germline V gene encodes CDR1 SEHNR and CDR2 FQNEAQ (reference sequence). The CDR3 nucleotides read TGTGCCAGCGGCGATTACGGGCAGTACTTC. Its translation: CASGDYGQYF.

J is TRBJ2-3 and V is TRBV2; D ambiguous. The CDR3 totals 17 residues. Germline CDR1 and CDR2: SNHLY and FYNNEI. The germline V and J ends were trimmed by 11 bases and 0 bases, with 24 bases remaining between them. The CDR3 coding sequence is TGTGCCTGCTGCTCCGGGTCCCATTTTGAAAGCACAGATACGCAGTATTTT. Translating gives CACCSGSHFESTDTQYF.

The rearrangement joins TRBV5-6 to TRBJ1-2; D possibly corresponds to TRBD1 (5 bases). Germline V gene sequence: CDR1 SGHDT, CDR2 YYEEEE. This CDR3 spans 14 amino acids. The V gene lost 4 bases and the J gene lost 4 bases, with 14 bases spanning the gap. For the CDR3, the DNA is TGTGCCAGCAGCCAGGGACTGGGGAGCTATGGCTACACCTTC. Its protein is CASSQGLGSYGYTF.

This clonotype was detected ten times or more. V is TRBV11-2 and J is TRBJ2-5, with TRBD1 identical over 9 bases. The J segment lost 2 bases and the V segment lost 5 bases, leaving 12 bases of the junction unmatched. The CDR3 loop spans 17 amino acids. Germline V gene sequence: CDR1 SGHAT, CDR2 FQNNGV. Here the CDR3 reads CASSAIMGTGIQETQYF. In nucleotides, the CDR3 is TGTGCCAGCAGCGCAATCATGGGGACAGGGATACAAGAGACCCAGTACTTC.

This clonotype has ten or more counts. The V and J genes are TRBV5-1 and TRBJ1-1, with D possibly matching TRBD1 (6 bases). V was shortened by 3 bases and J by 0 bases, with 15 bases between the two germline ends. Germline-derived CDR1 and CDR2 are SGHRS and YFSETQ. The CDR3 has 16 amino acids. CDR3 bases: TGCGCCAGCAGCTCTCAGGGGATAAGAATGAACACTGAAGCTTTCTTT. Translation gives CASSSQGIRMNTEAFF. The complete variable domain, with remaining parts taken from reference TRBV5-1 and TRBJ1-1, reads KAGVTQTPRYLIKTRGQQVTLSCSPISGHRSVSWYQQTPGQGLQFLFEYFSETQRNKGNFPGRFSGRQFSNSRSEMNVSTLELGDSALYLCASSSQGIRMNTEAFFGQGTRLTVV.

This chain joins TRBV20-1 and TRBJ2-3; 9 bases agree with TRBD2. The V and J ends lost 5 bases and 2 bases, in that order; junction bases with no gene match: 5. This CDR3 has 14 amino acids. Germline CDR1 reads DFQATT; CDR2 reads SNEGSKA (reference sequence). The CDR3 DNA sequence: TGCAGTGCTCCCAGACTAGCGGACACAGATACGCAGTATTTT. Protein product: CSAPRLADTDTQYF.

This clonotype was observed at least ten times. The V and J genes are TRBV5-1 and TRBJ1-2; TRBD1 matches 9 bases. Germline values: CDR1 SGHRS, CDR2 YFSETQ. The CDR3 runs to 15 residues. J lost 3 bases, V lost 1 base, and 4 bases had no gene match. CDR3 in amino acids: CASSLLTGGDYGYTF. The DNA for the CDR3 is TGCGCCAGCAGCTTGCTAACAGGGGGCGACTATGGCTACACCTTC. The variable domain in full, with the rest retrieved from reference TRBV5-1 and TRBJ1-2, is KAGVTQTPRYLIKTRGQQVTLSCSPISGHRSVSWYQQTPGQGLQFLFEYFSETQRNKGNFPGRFSGRQFSNSRSEMNVSTLELGDSALYLCASSLLTGGDYGYTFGSGTRLTVV.

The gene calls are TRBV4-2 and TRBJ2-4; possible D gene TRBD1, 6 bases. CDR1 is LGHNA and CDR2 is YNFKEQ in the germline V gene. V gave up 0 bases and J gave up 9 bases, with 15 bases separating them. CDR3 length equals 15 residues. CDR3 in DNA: TGTGCCAGCAGCCAAGACCGGGACAAAATAAGCATTCAGTACTTC. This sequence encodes CASSQDRDKISIQYF.

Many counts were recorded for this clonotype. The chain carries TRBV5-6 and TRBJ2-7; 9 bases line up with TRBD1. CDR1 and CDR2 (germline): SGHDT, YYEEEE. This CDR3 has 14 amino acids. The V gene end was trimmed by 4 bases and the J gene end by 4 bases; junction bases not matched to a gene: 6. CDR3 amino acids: CASSVPGQGYEQYV. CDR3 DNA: TGTGCCAGCAGCGTACCGGGACAGGGTTACGAGCAGTACGTC.

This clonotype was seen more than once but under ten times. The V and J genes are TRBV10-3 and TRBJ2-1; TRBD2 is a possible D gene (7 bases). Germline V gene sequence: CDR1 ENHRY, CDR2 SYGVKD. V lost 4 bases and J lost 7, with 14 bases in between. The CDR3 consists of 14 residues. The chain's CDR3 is CAISGGGGWNEQFF. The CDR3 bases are TGTGCCATCAGTGGAGGGGGGGGGTGGAATGAGCAGTTCTTC.

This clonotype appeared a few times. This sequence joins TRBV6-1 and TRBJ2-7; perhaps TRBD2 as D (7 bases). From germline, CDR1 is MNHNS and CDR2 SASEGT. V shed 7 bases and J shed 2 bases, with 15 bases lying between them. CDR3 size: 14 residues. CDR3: CASNRGAPTYEQYF. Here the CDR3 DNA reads TGTGCCAGCAACCGGGGGGCCCCAACCTACGAGCAGTACTTC.

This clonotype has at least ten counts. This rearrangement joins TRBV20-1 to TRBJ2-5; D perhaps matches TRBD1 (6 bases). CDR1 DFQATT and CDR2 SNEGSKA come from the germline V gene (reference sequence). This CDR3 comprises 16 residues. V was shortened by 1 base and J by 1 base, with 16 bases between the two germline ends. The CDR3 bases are TGCAGTGCTAGAGCCCCTGCTAGGACAGCCCAAGAGACCCAGTACTTC. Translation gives CSARAPARTAQETQYF.

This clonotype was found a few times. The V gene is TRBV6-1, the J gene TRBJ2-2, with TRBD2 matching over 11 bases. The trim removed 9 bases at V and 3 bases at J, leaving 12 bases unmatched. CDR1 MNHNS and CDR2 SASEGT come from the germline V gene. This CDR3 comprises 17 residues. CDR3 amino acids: CASCLSGGAGYTGELFF. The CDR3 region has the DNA TGTGCCAGTTGCCTTAGCGGGGGGGCGGGGTACACCGGGGAGCTGTTTTTT.

The CDR3 region is CASRTGVGYTEAFF. The CDR3, as DNA: TGTGCCAGCCGAACTGGAGTCGGCTACACTGAAGCTTTCTTT. This sequence joins TRBV18 and TRBJ1-1, with no clear D. This CDR3 comprises 14 residues. Germline lookup yields CDR1 KGHSH and CDR2 LQKENI. V shed 8 bases and J shed 3 bases, with 16 bases lying between them.

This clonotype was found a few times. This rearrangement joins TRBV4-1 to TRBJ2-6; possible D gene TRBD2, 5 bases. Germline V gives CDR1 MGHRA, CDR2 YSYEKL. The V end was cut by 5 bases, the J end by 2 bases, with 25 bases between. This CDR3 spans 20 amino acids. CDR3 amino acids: CASSSRRLSEVAPGANVLTF. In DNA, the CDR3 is TGCGCCAGCAGCAGCAGGAGGCTCTCGGAGGTGGCTCCTGGGGCCAACGTCCTGACTTTC.

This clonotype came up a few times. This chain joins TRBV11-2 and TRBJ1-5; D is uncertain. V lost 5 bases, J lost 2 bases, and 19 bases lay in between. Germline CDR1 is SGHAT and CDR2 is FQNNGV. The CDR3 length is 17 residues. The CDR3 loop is CASSPGRQPGGNQPQHF. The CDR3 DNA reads TGTGCCAGCAGCCCCGGTCGGCAGCCCGGGGGCAATCAGCCCCAGCATTTT.